One and the same sample provided the 13 T cell receptor beta chains below, sequenced in a study of cytomegalovirus exposure and HLA in healthy donors. This PCR relied on a set of 60 Vbeta primers and 13 Jbeta primers. TCRdb keeps only in-frame clones here, not all; method: immunoSEQ multiplex PCR. The sample holds around 74,000 clones, 79% seen once. Sequenced sample: PBMCs. All receptors come from a man in his thirties or forties in good health and CMV-seronegative.

V usage is TRBV5-4 and J usage is TRBJ2-7; possible D gene TRBD2, 6 bases. Trimming shortened V by 7 bases and J by 3 bases, and 20 bases separated the two germline ends. This CDR3 contains 15 residues. CDR1 is SGHNT, CDR2 YYREEE, per germline (reference sequence). CDR3 sequence: CASSSRGGGNYEQYF. The CDR3 coding sequence is TGTGCCAGCTCTTCCCGGGGAGGAGGTAACTACGAGCAGTACTTC. Using reference TRBV5-4 and TRBJ2-7 for the parts outside the CDR3, the full variable domain is ETGVTQSPTHLIKTRGQQVTLRCSSQSGHNTVSWYQQALGQGPQFIFQYYREEENGRGNFPPRFSGLQFPNYSSELNVNALELDDSALYLCASSSRGGGNYEQYFGPGTRLTVT.

The rearrangement uses TRBV6-5 and TRBJ2-7; possibly TRBD1 for D (5 bases). Trimming left V 3 bases short and J 4 bases short, with 10 bases between. From germline, CDR1 is MNHEY and CDR2 SVGAGI. This CDR3 contains 13 residues. In DNA form, the CDR3 reads TGTGCCAGCAGTTATCGAAAGGGGTACGAGCAGTACTTC. Translated, it gives CASSYRKGYEQYF.

The rearrangement links TRBV20-1 to TRBJ1-5; unclear D gene. The CDR3 extends over 11 amino acids. Germline V gene sequence: CDR1 DFQATT, CDR2 SNEGSKA (reference sequence). Trimming took off 3 bases at V and 7 bases at J, with 7 bases between the two ends. The CDR3 here is CSASKSQPQHF. CDR3 in DNA: TGCAGTGCTAGTAAATCCCAGCCCCAGCATTTT.

The V and J genes are TRBV7-8 and TRBJ1-5, with 8 bases fitting TRBD1. The CDR3 length is 15 residues. Looked up from germline, CDR1 is SGHVS and CDR2 is FQNEAQ. V gave up 6 bases and J gave up 5 bases; unmatched junction bases: 9. The CDR3, as DNA: TGTGCCAGCAGTCAATCCGGGACAGGATATCAGCCCCAGCATTTT. As protein: CASSQSGTGYQPQHF.

The chain links TRBV7-2 to TRBJ1-5; tentatively, D is TRBD1 (5 bases). The V and J ends lost 1 base and 5 bases respectively, with 18 bases between them. Per germline, CDR1 SGHTA and CDR2 FQGNSA. The CDR3 length is 17 residues. CDR3 DNA: TGTGCCAGCAGCTTAGGCGCAAGGGGCGTCGGGTATCAGCCCCAGCATTTT. Its translation: CASSLGARGVGYQPQHF.

The rearrangement joins TRBV7-2 to TRBJ2-1, with D possibly being TRBD2 (5 bases). The CDR3 loop spans 13 amino acids. Germline CDR1 and CDR2: SGHTA and FQGNSA. Between the trimmed V and J ends, which lost 5 bases and 6 bases, there was a span of 11 bases. The CDR3 is CASSPGLFNEQFF. The CDR3, as DNA: TGTGCCAGCAGCCCCGGACTTTTCAATGAGCAGTTCTTC.

The chain couples TRBV7-6 to TRBJ2-2; 14 bases are shared with TRBD2. The CDR3 loop spans 17 amino acids. The germline gives CDR1 SGHVS, CDR2 FNYEAQ. J lost 5 bases, V lost 8 bases, and 10 bases had no gene match. This CDR3 reads CASGETSGRVRTGELFF. CDR3 DNA sequence: TGTGCCAGCGGGGAGACTAGCGGGAGGGTGCGAACCGGGGAGCTGTTTTTT.

V gene TRBV4-2 combines with J gene TRBJ2-7, with TRBD1 matching 7 bases. The germline CDR1 and CDR2 sequences are LGHNA and YNFKEQ. The CDR3 runs to 15 residues. V lost 2 bases, J lost 6 bases, and 10 bases stayed unmatched. The DNA for the CDR3 is TGTGCCAGCAGCCAACCCCAGGGGGTCGAAAGCGAGCAGTACTTC. Protein product: CASSQPQGVESEQYF.

The chain has TRBV13 and TRBJ2-7; 12 nucleotides line up with TRBD2. The ends lost 2 bases at V and 3 bases at J; junction bases unmatched: 8. The CDR3 is 17 residues long. Germline V lookup: CDR1 PRHDT, CDR2 FYEKMQ (reference sequence). For the CDR3, the DNA is TGTGCCAGCAGCTTATGGGCTAGCGGGAGGGCGGACTACGAGCAGTACTTC. Residues: CASSLWASGRADYEQYF.

The V call is TRBV14, the J call TRBJ2-7; TRBD2 matches at 8 bases. Germline CDR1 reads SGHDN; CDR2 reads FVKESK. J was trimmed by 4 bases and V by 1 base; bases with no gene match: 3. The CDR3 has 14 amino acids. The CDR3, as DNA: TGTGCCAGCAGCCAAGCCAGCGGGAGATACGAGCAGTACTTC. It translates to CASSQASGRYEQYF.

This chain links TRBV4-3 with TRBJ2-6; perhaps TRBD1 as D (6 bases). CDR3 length: 15 residues. V was clipped by 3 bases and J by 6 bases, with 12 bases between them. The germline gives CDR1 LGHNA, CDR2 YSLEER. CDR3 sequence reads: CASSHTGSEANVLTF. The CDR3, as DNA: TGCGCCAGCAGCCATACAGGGAGTGAGGCCAACGTCCTGACTTTC.

This chain links TRBV27 with TRBJ2-6, with D perhaps TRBD1 (6 bases). CDR1 and CDR2 (germline): MNHEY, SMNVEV (reference sequence). The V gene lost 8 bases and the J gene lost 0 bases, with 11 bases spanning the gap. The CDR3 runs 15 residues. CDR3 region: CASGFRGSGANVLTF. CDR3 nucleotide sequence: TGTGCCAGCGGCTTCAGGGGCTCTGGGGCCAACGTCCTGACTTTC.

This chain links TRBV5-5 with TRBJ2-2, with D perhaps matching TRBD2 (5 bases). CDR1 is SGHKS and CDR2 is YYEKEE in the germline V gene (reference sequence). The length of the CDR3 is 15 residues. V lost 0 bases to trimming and J lost 4 bases, with 10 bases between them. The CDR3 region is CASSLGLGVTGELFF. The CDR3 DNA is TGTGCCAGCAGCTTGGGGCTGGGAGTCACCGGGGAGCTGTTTTTT.